The clone carrying this T cell receptor beta chain was counted many times. The antigen is not known. Isolated PBMCs totaled at least 6.5 million in each sample. This entry belongs to a study of blood T cells in healthy people across ages. Overall study findings and caveats: A greater number of naive CD4+ cells and higher diversity distinguished long-lived donors from aged donors.

Combining a sample-barcoded 5' primer with a J-beta primer mix, a second PCR ran for 7 to 11 cycles. TCRdb used MiXCR to reprocess the 5' RACE reads, holding one entry per CDR3 protein. The sample shows 1.5 million to 2 million distinct CDR3 sequences, roughly 28% of them seen only once. V was clipped by 10 bases and J by 8 bases, with 14 bases between them. The CDR3 loop spans 12 amino acids. The germline gives CDR1 MDHEN, CDR2 SYDVKM. The sequencing sample was made of blood. The V and J genes are TRBV28 and TRBJ1-4; a possible D gene is TRBD1 (5 bases). The receptor's source is a woman aged 25 to 39 in good health. The CDR3 sequence is CAIRTGGEKLFF. DNA of the CDR3: TGTGCCATCCGAACGGGGGGAGAAAAACTGTTTTTT.